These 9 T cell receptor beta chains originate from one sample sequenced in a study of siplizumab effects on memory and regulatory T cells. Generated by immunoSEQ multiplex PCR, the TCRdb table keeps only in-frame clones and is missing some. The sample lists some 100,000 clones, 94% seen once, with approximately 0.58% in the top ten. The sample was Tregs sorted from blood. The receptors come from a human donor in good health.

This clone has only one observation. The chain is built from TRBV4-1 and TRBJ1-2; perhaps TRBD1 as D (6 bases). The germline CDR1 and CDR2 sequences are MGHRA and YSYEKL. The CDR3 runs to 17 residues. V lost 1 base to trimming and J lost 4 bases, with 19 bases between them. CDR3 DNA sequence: TGCGCCAGCAGCCAAGTAGCTCTGGGACATGCAATCTATGGCTACACCTTC. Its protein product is CASSQVALGHAIYGYTF.

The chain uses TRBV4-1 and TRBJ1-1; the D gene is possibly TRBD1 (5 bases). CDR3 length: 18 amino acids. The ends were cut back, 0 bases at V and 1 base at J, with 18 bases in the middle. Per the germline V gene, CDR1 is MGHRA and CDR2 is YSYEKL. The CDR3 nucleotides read TGCGCCAGCAGCCAAGATCGAGGTGGCGCAGGGAAGAACACTGAAGCTTTCTTT. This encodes CASSQDRGGAGKNTEAFF.

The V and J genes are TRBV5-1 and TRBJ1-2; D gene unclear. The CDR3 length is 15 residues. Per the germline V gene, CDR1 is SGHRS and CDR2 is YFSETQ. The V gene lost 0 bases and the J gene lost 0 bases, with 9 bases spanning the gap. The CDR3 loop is CASSLGRPANYGYTF. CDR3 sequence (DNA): TGCGCCAGCAGCTTGGGCAGGCCAGCTAACTATGGCTACACCTTC.

This CDR3 reads CASSRTLRDTQYF. CDR3 nucleotide sequence: TGCGCCAGCAGCCGGACCCTTCGAGATACGCAGTATTTT. V gene TRBV5-1 combines with J gene TRBJ2-3; no definite D call. The CDR3 has 13 residues. Germline V gives CDR1 SGHRS, CDR2 YFSETQ. V lost 4 bases and J lost 5, with 11 bases in between.

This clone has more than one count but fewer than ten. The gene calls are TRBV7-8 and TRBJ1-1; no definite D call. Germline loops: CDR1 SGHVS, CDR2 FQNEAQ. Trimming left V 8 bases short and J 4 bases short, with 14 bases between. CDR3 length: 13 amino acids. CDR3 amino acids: CASSDSIVTEAFF. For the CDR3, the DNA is TGTGCCAGCTCCGACTCAATCGTCACTGAAGCTTTCTTT.

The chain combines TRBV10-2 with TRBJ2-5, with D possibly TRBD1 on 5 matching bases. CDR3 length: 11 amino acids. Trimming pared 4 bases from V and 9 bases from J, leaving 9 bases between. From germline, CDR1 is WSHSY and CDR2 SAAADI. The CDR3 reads CASSGGLAQYF. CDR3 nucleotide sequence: TGCGCCAGCAGTGGGGGCCTAGCCCAGTACTTC.

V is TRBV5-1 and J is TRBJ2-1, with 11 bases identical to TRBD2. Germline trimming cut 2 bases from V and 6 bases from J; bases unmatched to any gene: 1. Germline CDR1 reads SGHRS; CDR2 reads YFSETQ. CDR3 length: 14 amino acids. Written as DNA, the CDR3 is TGCGCCAGCAGCTTTAGCGGGAGGGCCAATGAGCAGTTCTTC. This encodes CASSFSGRANEQFF. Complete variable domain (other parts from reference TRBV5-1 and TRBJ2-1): KAGVTQTPRYLIKTRGQQVTLSCSPISGHRSVSWYQQTPGQGLQFLFEYFSETQRNKGNFPGRFSGRQFSNSRSEMNVSTLELGDSALYLCASSFSGRANEQFFGPGTRLTVL.

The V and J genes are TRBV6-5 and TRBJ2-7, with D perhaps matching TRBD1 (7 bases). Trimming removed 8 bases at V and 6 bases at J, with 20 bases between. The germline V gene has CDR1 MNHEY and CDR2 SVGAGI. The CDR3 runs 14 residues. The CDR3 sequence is CASLFTPGGSEQYF. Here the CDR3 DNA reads TGTGCCAGCCTATTCACTCCAGGGGGGAGCGAGCAGTACTTC.

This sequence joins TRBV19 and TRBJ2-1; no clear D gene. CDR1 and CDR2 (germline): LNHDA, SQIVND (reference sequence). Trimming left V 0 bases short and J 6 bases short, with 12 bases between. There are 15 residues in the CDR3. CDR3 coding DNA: TGTGCCAGTAGTATAGATCGGGCTTCCCGCAATGAGCAGTTCTTC. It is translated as CASSIDRASRNEQFF.